This TCR beta chain was identified in a study of cytomegalovirus exposure and HLA in healthy donors. V lost 4 bases and J 4 bases, leaving 10 bases between the germline ends. From germline, CDR1 is MGHDK and CDR2 SYGVNS. This CDR3 spans 13 amino acids. 60 Vbeta and 13 Jbeta primers were used in PCR. Some clones are missing from TCRdb's copy, which holds only in-frame ones; the method was immunoSEQ multiplex PCR. The data include 200,000 to 250,000 clones; the top ten clones carry roughly 1.1%. The sequencing input was PBMCs. The chain is built from TRBV25-1 and TRBJ1-2; tentatively, D is TRBD1 (5 bases). The sequence was collected from a girl aged 2-15 years in good health and CMV-seropositive. CDR3 nucleotides: TGTGCCAGCAGTGCCCAGGGCGGCTATGGCTACACCTTC. This gives the protein CASSAQGGYGYTF.